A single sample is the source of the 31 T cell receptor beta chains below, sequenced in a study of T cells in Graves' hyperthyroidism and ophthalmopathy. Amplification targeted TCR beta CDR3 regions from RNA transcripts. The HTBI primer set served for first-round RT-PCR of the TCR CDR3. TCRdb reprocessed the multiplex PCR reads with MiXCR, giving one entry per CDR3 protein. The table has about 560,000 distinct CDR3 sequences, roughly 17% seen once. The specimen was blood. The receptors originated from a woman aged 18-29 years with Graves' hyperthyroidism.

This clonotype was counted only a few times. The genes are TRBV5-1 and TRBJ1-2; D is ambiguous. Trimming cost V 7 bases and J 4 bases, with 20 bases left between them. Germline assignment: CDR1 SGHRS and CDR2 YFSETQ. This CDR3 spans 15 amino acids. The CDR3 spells CASREVPAGGYGYTF. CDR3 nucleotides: TGCGCCAGCCGAGAAGTTCCGGCGGGCGGCTATGGCTACACCTTC.

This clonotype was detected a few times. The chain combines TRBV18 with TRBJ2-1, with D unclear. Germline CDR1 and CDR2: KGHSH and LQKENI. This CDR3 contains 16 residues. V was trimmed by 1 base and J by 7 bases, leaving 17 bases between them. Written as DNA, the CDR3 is TGTGCCAGCTCACCACGGACCCCCCCTGGCCTTAATGAGCAGTTCTTC. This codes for CASSPRTPPGLNEQFF.

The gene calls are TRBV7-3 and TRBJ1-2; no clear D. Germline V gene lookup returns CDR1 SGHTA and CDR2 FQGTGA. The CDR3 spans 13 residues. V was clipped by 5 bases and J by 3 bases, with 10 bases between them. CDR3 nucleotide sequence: TGTGCCAGCAGCCCACACGGAGACTATGGCTACACCTTC. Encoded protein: CASSPHGDYGYTF.

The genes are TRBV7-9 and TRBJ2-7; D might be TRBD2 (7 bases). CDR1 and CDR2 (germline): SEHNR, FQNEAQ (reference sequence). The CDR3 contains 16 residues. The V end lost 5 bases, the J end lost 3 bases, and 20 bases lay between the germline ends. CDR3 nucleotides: TGTGCCAGCAGCCTATCTAGCGGAGGGGGAGACTACGAGCAGTACTTC. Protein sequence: CASSLSSGGGDYEQYF.

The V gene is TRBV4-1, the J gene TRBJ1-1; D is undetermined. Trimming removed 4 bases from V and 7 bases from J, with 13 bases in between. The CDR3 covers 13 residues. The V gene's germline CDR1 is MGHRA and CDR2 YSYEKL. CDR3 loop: CASSRTVNREAFF. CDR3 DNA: TGCGCCAGCAGCCGCACTGTCAACCGTGAAGCTTTCTTT.

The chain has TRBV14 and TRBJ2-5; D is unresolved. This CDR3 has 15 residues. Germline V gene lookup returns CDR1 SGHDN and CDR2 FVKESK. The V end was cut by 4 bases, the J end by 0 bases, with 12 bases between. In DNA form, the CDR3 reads TGTGCCAGCAGCCTCGAACGCGATTACCAAGAGACCCAGTACTTC. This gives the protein CASSLERDYQETQYF.

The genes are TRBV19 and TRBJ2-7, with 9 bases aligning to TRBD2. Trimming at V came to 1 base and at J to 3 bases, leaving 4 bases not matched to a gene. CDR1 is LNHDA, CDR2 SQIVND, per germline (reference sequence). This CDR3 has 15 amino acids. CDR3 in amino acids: CASSIGLAAIYEQYF. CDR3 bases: TGTGCCAGTAGTATAGGACTAGCGGCAATCTACGAGCAGTACTTC. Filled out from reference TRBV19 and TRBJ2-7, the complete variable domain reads DGGITQSPKYLFRKEGQNVTLSCEQNLNHDAMYWYRQDPGQGLRLIYYSQIVNDFQKGDIAEGYSVSREKKESFPLTVTSAQKNPTAFYLCASSIGLAAIYEQYFGPGTRLTVT.

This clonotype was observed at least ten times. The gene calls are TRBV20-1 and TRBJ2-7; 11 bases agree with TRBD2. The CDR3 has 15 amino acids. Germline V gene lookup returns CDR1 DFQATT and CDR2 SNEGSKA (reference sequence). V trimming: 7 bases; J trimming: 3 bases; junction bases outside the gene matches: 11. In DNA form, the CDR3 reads TGCAGTGGGGTGCCCACTAGCGGGAGAGTCTACGAGCAGTACTTC. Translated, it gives CSGVPTSGRVYEQYF.

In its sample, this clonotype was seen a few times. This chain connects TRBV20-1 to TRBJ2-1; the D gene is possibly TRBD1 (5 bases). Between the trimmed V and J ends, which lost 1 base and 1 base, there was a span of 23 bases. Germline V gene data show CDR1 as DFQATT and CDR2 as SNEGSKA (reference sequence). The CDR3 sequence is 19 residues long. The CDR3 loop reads CSARVRGRPGGISYNEQFF. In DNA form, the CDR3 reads TGCAGTGCTAGAGTAAGGGGCCGGCCCGGCGGAATTTCCTACAATGAGCAGTTCTTC.

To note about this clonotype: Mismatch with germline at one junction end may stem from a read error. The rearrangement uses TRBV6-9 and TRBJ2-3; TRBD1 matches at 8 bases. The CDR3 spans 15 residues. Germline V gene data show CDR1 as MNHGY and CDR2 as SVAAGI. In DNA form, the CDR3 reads TGCGCCAGCAGTAACAGGGGGAGGAACACAGATACGCAGTATTTT. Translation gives CASSNRGRNTDTQYF.

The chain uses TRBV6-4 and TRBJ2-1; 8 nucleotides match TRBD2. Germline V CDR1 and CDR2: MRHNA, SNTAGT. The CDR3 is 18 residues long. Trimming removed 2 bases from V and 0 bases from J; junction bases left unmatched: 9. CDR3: CASSDPLLAGPSYNEQFF. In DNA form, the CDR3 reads TGTGCCAGCAGTGACCCCCTTTTAGCGGGACCCTCCTACAATGAGCAGTTCTTC.

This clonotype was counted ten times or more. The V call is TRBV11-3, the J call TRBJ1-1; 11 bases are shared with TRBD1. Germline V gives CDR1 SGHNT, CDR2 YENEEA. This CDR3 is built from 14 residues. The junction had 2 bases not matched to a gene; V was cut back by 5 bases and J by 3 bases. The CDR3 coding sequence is TGTGCCAGCAGCCCGGGACAGGGGGACACTGAAGCTTTCTTT. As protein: CASSPGQGDTEAFF.

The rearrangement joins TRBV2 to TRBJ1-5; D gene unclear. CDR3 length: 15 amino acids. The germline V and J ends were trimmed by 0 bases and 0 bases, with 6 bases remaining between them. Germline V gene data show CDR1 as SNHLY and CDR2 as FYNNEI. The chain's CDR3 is CASSEAPDSNQPQHF. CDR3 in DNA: TGTGCCAGCAGTGAAGCGCCAGATAGCAATCAGCCCCAGCATTTT.

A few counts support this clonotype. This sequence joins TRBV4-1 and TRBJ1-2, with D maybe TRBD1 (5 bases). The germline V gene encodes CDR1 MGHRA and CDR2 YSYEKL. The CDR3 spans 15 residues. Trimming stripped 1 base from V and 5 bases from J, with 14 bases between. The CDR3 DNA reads TGCGCCAGCAGCCAAGGGGGCAGGGTTCGGTATGGCTACACCTTC. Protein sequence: CASSQGGRVRYGYTF.

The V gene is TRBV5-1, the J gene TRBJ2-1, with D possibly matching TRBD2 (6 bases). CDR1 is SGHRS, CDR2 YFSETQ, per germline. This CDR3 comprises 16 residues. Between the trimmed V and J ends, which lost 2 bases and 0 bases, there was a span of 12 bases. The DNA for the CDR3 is TGCGCCAGCAGCTTCTCTCCAGCGGGCTCCTACAATGAGCAGTTCTTC. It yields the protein CASSFSPAGSYNEQFF.

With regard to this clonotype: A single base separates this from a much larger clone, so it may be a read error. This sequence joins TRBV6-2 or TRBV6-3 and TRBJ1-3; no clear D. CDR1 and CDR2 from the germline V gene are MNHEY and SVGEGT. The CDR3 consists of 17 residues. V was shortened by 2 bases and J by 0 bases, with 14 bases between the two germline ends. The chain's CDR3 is CASSYPVSVGSGNTIYF. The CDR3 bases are TGTGCCAGCAGTTACCCTGTTTCAGTAGGCTCTGGAAACACCATATATTTT.

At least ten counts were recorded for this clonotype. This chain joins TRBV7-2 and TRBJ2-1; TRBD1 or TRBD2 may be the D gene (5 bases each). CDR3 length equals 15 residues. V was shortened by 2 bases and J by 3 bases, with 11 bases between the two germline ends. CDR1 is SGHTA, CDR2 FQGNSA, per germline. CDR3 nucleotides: TGTGCCAGCAGCTTAAGAGGGGTGAGCTACAATGAGCAGTTCTTC. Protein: CASSLRGVSYNEQFF.

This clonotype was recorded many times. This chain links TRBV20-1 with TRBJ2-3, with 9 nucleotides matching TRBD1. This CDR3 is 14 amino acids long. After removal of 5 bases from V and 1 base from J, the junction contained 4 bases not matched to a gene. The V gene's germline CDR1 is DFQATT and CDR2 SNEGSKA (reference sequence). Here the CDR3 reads CSAPGQGGTDTQYF. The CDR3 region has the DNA TGCAGTGCTCCGGGACAGGGAGGCACAGATACGCAGTATTTT.

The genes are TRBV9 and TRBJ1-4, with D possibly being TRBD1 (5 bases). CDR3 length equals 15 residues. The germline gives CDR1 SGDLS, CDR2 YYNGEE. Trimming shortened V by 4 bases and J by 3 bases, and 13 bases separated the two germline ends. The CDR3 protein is CASSPFGGPNEKLFF. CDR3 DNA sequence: TGTGCCAGCAGCCCATTCGGGGGTCCTAATGAAAAACTGTTTTTT.

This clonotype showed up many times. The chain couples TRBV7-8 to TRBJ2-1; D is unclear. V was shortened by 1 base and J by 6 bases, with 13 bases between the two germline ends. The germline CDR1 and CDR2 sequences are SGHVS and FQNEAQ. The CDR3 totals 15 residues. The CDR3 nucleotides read TGTGCCAGCAGCTTAGTCCTGGTGGCGCCCAATGAGCAGTTCTTC. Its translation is CASSLVLVAPNEQFF.

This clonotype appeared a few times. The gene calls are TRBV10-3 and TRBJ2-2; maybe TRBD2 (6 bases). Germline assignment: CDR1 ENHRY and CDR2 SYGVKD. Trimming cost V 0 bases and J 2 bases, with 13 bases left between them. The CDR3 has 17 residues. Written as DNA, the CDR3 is TGTGCCATCAGTGAGTCGACTAGAGGGATAAACACCGGGGAGCTGTTTTTT. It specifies CAISESTRGINTGELFF.

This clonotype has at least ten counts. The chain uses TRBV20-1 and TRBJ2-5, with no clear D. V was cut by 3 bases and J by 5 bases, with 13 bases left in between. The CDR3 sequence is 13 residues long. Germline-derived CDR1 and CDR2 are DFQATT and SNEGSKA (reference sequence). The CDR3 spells CSARGPRAETQYF. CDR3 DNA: TGCAGTGCTAGGGGCCCTAGGGCGGAGACCCAGTACTTC.

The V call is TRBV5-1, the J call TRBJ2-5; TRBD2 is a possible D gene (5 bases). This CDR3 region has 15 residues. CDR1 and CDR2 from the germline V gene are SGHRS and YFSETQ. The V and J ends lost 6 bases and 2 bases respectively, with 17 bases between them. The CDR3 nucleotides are TGCGCCAGCACCCATAACCCGGGGAAACAAGAGACCCAGTACTTC. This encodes CASTHNPGKQETQYF. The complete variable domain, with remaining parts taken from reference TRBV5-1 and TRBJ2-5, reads KAGVTQTPRYLIKTRGQQVTLSCSPISGHRSVSWYQQTPGQGLQFLFEYFSETQRNKGNFPGRFSGRQFSNSRSEMNVSTLELGDSALYLCASTHNPGKQETQYFGPGTRLLVL.

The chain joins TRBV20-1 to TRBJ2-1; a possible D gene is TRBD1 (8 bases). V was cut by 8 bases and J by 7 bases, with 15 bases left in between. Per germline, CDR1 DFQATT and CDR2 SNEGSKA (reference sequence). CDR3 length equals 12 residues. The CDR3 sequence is CSQEQGGNEQFF. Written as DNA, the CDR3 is TGCAGTCAAGAACAGGGGGGGAATGAGCAGTTCTTC.

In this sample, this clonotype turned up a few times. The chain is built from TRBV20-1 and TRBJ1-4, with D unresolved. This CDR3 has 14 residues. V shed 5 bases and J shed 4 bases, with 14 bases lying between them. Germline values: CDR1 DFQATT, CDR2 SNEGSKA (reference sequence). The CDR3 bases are TGCAGTGCTCCTCGACGTTTGTTTAATGAAAAACTGTTTTTT. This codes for CSAPRRLFNEKLFF.

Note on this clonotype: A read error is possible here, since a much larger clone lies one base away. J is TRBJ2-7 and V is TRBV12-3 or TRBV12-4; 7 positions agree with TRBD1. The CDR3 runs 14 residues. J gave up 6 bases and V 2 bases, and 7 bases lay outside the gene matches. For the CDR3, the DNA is TGTGCCAGCAGTTTACTCAAGGGGGCCTGCGAGCAGTACTTC. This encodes CASSLLKGACEQYF.

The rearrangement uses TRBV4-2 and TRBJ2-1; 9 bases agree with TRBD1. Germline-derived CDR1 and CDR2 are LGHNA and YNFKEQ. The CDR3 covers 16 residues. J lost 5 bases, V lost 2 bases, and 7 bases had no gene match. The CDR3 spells CASSQPGTGMNNEQFF. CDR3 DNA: TGTGCCAGCAGCCAACCTGGGACAGGGATGAACAATGAGCAGTTCTTC.

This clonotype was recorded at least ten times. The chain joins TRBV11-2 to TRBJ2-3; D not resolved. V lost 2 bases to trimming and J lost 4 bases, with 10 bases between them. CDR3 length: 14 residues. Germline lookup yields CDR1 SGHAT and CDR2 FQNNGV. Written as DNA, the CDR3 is TGTGCCAGCAGCTTAAGGTTTGGGGCAGATACGCAGTATTTT. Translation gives CASSLRFGADTQYF.

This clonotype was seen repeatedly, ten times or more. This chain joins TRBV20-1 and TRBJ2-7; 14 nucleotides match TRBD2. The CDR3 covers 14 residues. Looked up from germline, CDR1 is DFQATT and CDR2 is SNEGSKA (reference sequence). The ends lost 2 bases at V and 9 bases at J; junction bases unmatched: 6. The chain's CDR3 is CSARPGLAGVPQYF. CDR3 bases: TGCAGTGCTAGACCGGGACTAGCGGGGGTGCCGCAGTACTTC.

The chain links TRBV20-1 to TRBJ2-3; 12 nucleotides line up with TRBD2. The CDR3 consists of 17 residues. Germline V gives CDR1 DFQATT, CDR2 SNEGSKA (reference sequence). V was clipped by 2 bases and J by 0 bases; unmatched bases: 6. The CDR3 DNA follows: TGCAGTGCTAGAAAGACTAGCGGGGGCCCTAGCACAGATACGCAGTATTTT. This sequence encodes CSARKTSGGPSTDTQYF.

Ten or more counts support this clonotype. The CDR3 protein is CASSSRVLETQYF. The CDR3 DNA reads TGTGCCAGCAGTTCTCGGGTTTTGGAGACCCAGTACTTC. This chain links TRBV6-6 with TRBJ2-5; D unclear. Germline V gene sequence: CDR1 MNHNY, CDR2 SVGAGI (reference sequence). Trimming pared 4 bases from V and 5 bases from J, leaving 11 bases between. The CDR3 has 13 amino acids.